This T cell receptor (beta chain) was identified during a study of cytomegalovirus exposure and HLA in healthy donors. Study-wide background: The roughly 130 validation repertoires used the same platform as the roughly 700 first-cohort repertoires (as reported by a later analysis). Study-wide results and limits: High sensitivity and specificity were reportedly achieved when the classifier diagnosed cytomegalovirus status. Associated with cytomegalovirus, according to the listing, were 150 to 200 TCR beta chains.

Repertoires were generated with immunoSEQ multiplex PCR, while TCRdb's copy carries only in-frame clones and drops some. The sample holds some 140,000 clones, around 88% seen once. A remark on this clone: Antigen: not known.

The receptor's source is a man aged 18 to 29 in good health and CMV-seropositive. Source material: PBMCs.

In DNA form, the CDR3 reads TGTGCCAGCAGCTCCCGACAGGCAAGCTCTGGGGCCAACGTCCTGACTTTC. Its protein is CASSSRQASSGANVLTF. The chain recombines TRBV5-4 with TRBJ2-6; a possible D gene is TRBD1 (6 bases). Trimming left V 3 bases short and J 0 bases short, with 13 bases between. The germline gives CDR1 SGHNT, CDR2 YYREEE (reference sequence). The CDR3 totals 17 residues.